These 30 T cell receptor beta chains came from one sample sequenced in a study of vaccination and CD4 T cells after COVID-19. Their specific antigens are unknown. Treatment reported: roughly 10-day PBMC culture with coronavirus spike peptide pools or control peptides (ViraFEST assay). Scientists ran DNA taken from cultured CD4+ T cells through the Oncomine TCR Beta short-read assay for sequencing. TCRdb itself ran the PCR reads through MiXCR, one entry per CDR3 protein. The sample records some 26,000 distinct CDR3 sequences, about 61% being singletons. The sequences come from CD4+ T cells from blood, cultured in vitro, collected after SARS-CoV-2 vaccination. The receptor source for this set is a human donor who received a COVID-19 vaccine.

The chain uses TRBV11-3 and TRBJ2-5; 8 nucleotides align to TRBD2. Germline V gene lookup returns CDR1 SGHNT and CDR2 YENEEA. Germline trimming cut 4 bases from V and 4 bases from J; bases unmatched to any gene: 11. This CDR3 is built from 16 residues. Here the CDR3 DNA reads TGTGCCAGCAGCTCCGAAACAAGCGGGGGCGGAGAGACCCAGTACTTC. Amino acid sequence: CASSSETSGGGETQYF.

CDR3 DNA sequence: TGTGCCAGCAGCCACGGACTAGCTAGCACAGATACGCAGTATTTT. Protein product: CASSHGLASTDTQYF. This chain uses TRBV4-2 with TRBJ2-3; 8 positions agree with TRBD2. The V and J ends lost 3 bases and 0 bases, in that order; junction bases with no gene match: 2. The CDR3 loop spans 15 amino acids. From germline, CDR1 is LGHNA and CDR2 YNFKEQ.

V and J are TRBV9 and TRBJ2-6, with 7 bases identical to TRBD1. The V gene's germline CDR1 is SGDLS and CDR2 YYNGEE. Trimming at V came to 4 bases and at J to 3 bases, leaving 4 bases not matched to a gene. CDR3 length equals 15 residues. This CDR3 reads CASSPTGRGANVLTF. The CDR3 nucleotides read TGTGCCAGCAGCCCGACAGGGCGTGGGGCCAACGTCCTGACTTTC.

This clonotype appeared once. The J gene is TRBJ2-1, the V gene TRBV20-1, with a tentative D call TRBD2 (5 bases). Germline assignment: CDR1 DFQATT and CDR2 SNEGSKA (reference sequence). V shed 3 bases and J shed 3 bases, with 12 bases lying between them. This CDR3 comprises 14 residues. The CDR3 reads CSASYRAVYNEQFF. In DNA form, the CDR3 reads TGCAGTGCTAGTTACCGAGCGGTCTACAATGAGCAGTTCTTC.

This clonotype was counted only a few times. The DNA for the CDR3 is TGCAGTGCTAGCCCCCTCGGGGGGTCAATCCTTCACACAGATACGCAGTATTTT. Protein sequence: CSASPLGGSILHTDTQYF. V is TRBV20-1 and J is TRBJ2-3; 7 nucleotides align to TRBD2. CDR1 and CDR2 from the germline V gene are DFQATT and SNEGSKA (reference sequence). This CDR3 is 18 amino acids long. The V gene end was trimmed by 3 bases and the J gene end by 2 bases; junction bases not matched to a gene: 17.

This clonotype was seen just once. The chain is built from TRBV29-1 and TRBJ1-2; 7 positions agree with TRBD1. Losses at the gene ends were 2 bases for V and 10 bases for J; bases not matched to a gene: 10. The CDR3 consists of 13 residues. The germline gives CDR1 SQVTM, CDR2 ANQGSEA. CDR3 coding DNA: TGCAGCGTTGAAATGGCGGCAGGGGGTATCTACACCTTC. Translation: CSVEMAAGGIYTF.

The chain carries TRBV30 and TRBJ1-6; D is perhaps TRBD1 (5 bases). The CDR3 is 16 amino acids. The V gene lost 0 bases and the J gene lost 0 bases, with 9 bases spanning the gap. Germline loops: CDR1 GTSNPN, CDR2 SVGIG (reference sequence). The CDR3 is CAWSVRGRSYNSPLHF. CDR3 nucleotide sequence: TGTGCCTGGAGTGTTAGGGGACGCTCCTATAATTCACCCCTCCACTTT.

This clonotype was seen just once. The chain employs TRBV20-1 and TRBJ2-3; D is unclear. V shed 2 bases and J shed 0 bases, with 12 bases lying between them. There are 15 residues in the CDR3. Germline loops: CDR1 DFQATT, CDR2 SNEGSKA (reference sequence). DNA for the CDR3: TGCAGTGCTAGAAACCTTGCGGATAGCACAGATACGCAGTATTTT. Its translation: CSARNLADSTDTQYF.

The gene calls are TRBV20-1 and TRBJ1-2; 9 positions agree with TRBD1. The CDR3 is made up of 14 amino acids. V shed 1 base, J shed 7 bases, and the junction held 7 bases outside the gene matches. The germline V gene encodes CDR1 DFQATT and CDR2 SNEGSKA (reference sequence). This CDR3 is CSARAGQGLTGYTF. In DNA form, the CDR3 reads TGCAGTGCTAGAGCGGGACAGGGTCTCACTGGCTACACCTTC.

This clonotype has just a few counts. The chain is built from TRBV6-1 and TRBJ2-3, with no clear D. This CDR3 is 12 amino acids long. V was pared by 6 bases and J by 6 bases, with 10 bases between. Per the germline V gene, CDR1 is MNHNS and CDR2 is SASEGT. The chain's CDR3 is CASRSSYDTQYF. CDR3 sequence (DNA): TGTGCCAGCAGATCATCCTACGATACGCAGTATTTT.

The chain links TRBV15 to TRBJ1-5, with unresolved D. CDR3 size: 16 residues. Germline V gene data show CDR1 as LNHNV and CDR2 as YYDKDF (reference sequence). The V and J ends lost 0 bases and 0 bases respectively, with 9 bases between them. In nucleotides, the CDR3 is TGTGCCACCAGCAGAGAGGGCAGCTATAGCAATCAGCCCCAGCATTTT. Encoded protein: CATSREGSYSNQPQHF.

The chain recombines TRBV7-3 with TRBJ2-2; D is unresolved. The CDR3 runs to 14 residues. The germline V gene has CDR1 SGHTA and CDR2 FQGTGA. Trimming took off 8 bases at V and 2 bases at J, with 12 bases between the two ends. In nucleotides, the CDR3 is TGTGCCAGCTCCGAGACTCCAAACACCGGGGAGCTGTTTTTT. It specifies CASSETPNTGELFF.

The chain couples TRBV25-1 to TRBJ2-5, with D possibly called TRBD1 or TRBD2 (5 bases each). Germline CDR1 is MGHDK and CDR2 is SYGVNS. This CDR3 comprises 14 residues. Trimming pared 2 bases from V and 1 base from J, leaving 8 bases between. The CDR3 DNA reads TGTGCCAGCAGTGAAGGGGGACCCCAAGAGACCCAGTACTTC. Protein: CASSEGGPQETQYF.

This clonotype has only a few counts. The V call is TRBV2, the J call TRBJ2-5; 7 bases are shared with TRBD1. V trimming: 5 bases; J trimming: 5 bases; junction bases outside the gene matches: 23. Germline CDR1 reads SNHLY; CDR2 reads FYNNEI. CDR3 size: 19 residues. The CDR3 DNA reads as TGTGCCAGCAGTACTAGGGGGCGGAGGACCCAACTGAGTGGTGAGACCCAGTACTTC. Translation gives CASSTRGRRTQLSGETQYF.

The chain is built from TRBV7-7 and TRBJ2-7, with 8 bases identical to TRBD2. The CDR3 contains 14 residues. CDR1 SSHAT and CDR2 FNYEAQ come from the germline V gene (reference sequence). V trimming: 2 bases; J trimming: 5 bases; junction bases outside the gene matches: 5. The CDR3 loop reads CASSLSTSGDEQYF. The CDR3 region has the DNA TGTGCCAGCAGCTTAAGTACTAGCGGAGACGAGCAGTACTTC.

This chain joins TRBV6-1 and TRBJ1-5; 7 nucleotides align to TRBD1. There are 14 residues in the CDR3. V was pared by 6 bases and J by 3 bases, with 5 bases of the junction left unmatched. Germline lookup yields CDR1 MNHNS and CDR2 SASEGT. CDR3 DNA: TGTGCCAGCAGCGCAGGGACAGTCAATCAGCCCCAGCATTTT. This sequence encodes CASSAGTVNQPQHF.

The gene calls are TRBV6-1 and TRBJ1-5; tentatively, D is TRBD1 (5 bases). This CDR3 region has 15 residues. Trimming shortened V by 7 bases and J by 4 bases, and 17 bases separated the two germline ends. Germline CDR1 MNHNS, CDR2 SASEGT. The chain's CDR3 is CASKKGSSSNQPQHF. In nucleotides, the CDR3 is TGTGCCAGCAAGAAGGGGAGCTCGAGTAATCAGCCCCAGCATTTT.

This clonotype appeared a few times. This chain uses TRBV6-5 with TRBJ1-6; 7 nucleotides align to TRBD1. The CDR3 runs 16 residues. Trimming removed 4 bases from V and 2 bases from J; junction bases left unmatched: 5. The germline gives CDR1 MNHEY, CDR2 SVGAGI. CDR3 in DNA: TGTGCCAGCAGTTTCCGACAGGGTACCTATAATTCACCCCTCCACTTT. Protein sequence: CASSFRQGTYNSPLHF.

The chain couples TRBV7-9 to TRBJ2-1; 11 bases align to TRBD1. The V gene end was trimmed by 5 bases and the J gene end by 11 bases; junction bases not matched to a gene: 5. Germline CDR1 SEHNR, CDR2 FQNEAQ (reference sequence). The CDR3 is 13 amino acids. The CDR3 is CASSLGTGGQQFF. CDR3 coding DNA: TGTGCCAGCAGCCTCGGGACAGGGGGTCAGCAGTTCTTC. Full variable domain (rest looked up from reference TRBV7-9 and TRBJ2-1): DTGVSQNPRHKITKRGQNVTFRCDPISEHNRLYWYRQTLGQGPEFLTYFQNEAQLEKSRLLSDRFSAERPKGSFSTLEIQRTEQGDSAMYLCASSLGTGGQQFFGPGTRLTVL.

The CDR3 is CASSYRTVNTEAFF. The CDR3, as DNA: TGTGCCAGCAGTTACAGGACGGTGAACACTGAAGCTTTCTTT. The V call is TRBV6-5, the J call TRBJ1-1; D gene ambiguous. Germline values: CDR1 MNHEY, CDR2 SVGAGI. The CDR3 has 14 amino acids. Trimming stripped 2 bases from V and 0 bases from J, with 7 bases between.

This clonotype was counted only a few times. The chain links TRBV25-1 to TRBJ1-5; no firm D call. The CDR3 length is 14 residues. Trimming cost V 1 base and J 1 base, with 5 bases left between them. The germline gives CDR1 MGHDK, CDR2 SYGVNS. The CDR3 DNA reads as TGTGCCAGCAGTGAATCTTACAGCAATCAGCCCCAGCATTTT. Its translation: CASSESYSNQPQHF.

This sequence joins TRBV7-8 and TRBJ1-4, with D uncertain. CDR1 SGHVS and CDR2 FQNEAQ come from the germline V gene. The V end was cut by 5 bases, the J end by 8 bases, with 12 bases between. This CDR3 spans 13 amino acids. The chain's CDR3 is CASSPNQGEKLFF. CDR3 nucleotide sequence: TGTGCCAGCAGCCCTAATCAAGGAGAAAAACTGTTTTTT.

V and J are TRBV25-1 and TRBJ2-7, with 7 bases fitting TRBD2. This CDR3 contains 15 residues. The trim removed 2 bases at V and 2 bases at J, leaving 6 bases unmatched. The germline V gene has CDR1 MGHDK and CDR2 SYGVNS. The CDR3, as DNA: TGTGCCAGCAGTGAAACCGGGACTAAACCCTACGAGCAGTACTTC. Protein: CASSETGTKPYEQYF.

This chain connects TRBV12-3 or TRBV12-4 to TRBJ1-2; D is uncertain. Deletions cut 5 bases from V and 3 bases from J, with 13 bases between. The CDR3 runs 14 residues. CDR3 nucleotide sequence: TGTGCCAGCAGTCCGTCCGGGCGGCACTATGGCTACACCTTC. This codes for CASSPSGRHYGYTF.

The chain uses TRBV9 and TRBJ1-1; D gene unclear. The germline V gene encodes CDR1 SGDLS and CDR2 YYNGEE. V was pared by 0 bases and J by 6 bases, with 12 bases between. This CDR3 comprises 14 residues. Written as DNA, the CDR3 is TGTGCCAGCAGCGTAGACGAAGGGTGGGCTGAAGCTTTCTTT. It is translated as CASSVDEGWAEAFF.

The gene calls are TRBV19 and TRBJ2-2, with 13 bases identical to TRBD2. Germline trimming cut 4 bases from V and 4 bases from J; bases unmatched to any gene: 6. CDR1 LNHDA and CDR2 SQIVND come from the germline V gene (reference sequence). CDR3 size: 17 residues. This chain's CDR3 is CASSRGLAGYATGELFF. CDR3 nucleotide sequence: TGTGCCAGTAGTAGGGGACTAGCGGGGTACGCCACCGGGGAGCTGTTTTTT.

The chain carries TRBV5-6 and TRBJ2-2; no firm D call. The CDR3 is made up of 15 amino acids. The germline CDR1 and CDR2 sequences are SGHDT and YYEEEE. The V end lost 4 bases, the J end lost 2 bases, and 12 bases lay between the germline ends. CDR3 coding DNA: TGTGCCAGCAGCCGGGCTCCTCCTAACACCGGGGAGCTGTTTTTT. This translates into CASSRAPPNTGELFF.

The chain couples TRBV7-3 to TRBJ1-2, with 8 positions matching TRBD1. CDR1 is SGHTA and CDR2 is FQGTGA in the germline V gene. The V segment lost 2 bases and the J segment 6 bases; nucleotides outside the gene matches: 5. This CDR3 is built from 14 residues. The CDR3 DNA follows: TGTGCCAGCAGCTTAGGGGCAGGGGGCGATGGCTACACCTTC. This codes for CASSLGAGGDGYTF.

The chain's CDR3 is CASRTLGNNSPLHF. The CDR3, as DNA: TGTGCCAGCAGAACGCTGGGGAATAATTCACCCCTCCACTTT. The gene calls are TRBV2 and TRBJ1-6; D remains ambiguous. Germline lookup yields CDR1 SNHLY and CDR2 FYNNEI. With 6 bases removed from V and 5 bases from J, the gap between germline ends came to 11 bases. The CDR3 runs 14 residues.

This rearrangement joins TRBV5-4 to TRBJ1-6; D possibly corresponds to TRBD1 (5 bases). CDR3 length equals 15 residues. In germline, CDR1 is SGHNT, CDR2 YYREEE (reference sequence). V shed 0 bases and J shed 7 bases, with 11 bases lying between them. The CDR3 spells CASSLAGFGNSPLHF. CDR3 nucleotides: TGTGCCAGCAGCTTGGCAGGGTTCGGGAATTCACCCCTCCACTTT.